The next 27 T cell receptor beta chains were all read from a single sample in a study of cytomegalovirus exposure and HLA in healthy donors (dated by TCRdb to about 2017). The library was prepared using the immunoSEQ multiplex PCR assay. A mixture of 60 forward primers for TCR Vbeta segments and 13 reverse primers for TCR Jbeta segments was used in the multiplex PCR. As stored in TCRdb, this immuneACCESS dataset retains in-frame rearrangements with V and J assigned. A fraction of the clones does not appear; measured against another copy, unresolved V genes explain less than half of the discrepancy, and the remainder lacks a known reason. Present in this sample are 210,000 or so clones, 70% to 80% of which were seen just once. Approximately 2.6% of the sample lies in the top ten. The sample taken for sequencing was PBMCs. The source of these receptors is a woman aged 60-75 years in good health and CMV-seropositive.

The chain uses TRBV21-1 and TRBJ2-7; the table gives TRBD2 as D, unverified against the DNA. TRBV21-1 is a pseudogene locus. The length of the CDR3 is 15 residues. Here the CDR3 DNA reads TGTGCCAGCAGCTACCGACTAGCGGACTCCTACGAGCAGTACTTC. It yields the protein CASSYRLADSYEQYF.

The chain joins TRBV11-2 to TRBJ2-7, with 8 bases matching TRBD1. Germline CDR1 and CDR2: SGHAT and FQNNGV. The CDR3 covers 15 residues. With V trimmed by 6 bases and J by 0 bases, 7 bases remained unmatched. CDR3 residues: CASRPGGSSSYEQYF. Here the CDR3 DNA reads TGTGCCAGCAGGCCAGGGGGCTCCAGCTCCTACGAGCAGTACTTC.

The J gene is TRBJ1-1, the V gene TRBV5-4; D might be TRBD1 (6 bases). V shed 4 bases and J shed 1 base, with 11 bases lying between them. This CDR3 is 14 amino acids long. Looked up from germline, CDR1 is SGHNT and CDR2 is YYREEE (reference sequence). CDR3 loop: CASSGGQRNTEAFF. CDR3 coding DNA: TGTGCCAGCAGCGGTGGACAGCGGAACACTGAAGCTTTCTTT.

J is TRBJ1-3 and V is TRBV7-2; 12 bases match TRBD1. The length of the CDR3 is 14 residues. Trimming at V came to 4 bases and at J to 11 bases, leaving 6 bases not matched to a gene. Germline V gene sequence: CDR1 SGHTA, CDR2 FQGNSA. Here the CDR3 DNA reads TGTGCCAGCAGCTCCCCGGGACAGGGGGCCCCCATATATTTT. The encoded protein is CASSSPGQGAPIYF.

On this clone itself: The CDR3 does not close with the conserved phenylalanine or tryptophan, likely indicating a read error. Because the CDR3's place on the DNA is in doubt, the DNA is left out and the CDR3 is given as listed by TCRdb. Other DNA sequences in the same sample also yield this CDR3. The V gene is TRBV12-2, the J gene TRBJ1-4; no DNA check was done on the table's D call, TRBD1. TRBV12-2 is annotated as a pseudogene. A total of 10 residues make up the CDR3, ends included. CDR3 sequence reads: CASRSRDRSG.

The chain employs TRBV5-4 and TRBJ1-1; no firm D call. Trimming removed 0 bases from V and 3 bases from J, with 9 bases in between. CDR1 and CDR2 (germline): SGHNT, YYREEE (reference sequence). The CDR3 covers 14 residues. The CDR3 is CASSLDSAHTEAFF. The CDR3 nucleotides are TGTGCCAGCAGCTTGGACAGTGCCCACACTGAAGCTTTCTTT.

This CDR3 is CASRLQGVYGYTF. In nucleotides, the CDR3 is TGCGCCTCCCGACTACAGGGAGTCTATGGCTACACCTTC. The J gene is TRBJ1-2, the V gene TRBV10-2, with a possible D match to TRBD1 (6 bases). V was shortened by 11 bases and J by 4 bases, with 17 bases between the two germline ends. The CDR3 is 13 amino acids. Per germline, CDR1 WSHSY and CDR2 SAAADI.

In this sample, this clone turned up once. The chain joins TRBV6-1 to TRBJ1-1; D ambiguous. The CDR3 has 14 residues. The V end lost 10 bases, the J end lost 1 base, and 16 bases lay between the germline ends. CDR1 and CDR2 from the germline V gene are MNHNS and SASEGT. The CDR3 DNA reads TGTGCCACCCTCGGACCGGGATCGAACACTGAAGCTTTCTTT. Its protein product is CATLGPGSNTEAFF.

CDR3 nucleotides: TGCAGTGCCAGGGGCACAGATACGCAGTATTTT. This codes for CSARGTDTQYF. The chain carries TRBV20-1 and TRBJ2-3, with a tentative D call TRBD1 (5 bases). Germline V gene data show CDR1 as DFQATT and CDR2 as SNEGSKA (reference sequence). This CDR3 has 11 amino acids. V was cut by 6 bases and J by 1 base, with 5 bases left in between.

For the CDR3, the DNA is TGCGCCAGCAGCTTGATTCCTAGCGAGACAGATACGCAGTATTTT. Translation gives CASSLIPSETDTQYF. The rearrangement uses TRBV5-1 and TRBJ2-3, with TRBD2 as a possible D gene (6 bases). Germline CDR1 and CDR2: SGHRS and YFSETQ. Trimming removed 1 base from V and 3 bases from J, with 12 bases in between. CDR3 length: 15 amino acids. The variable domain in full, with the rest retrieved from reference TRBV5-1 and TRBJ2-3, is KAGVTQTPRYLIKTRGQQVTLSCSPISGHRSVSWYQQTPGQGLQFLFEYFSETQRNKGNFPGRFSGRQFSNSRSEMNVSTLELGDSALYLCASSLIPSETDTQYFGPGTRLTVL.

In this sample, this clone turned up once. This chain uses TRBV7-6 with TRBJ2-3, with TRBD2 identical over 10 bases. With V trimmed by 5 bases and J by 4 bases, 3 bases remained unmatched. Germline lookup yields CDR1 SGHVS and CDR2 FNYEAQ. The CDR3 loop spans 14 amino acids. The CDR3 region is CASSGSGGADTQYF. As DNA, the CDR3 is TGTGCCAGCAGCGGAAGCGGGGGGGCAGATACGCAGTATTTT.

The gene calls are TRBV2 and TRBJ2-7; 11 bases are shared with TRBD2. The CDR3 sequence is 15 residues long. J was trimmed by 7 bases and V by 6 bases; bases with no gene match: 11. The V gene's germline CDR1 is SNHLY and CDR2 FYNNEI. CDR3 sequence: CASSRLLAGEGEQYF. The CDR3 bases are TGTGCCAGCAGCCGTTTACTAGCGGGGGAAGGGGAGCAGTACTTC.

The CDR3 coding sequence is TGTGCCAGCAGCCTCGTCGGGGTGGTGGGCACCATATATTTT. Its protein product is CASSLVGVVGTIYF. The chain couples TRBV11-2 to TRBJ1-3; no clear D. CDR3 length: 14 amino acids. CDR1 and CDR2 from the germline V gene are SGHAT and FQNNGV. V was trimmed by 5 bases and J by 9 bases, leaving 17 bases between them. Filled out from reference TRBV11-2 and TRBJ1-3, the complete variable domain reads EAGVAQSPRYKIIEKRQSVAFWCNPISGHATLYWYQQILGQGPKLLIQFQNNGVVDDSQLPKDRFSAERLKGVDSTLKIQPAKLEDSAVYLCASSLVGVVGTIYFGEGSWLTVV.

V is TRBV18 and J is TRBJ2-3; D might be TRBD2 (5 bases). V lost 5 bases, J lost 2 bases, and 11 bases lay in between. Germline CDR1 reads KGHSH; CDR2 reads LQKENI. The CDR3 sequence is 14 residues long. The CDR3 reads CASSNDGNTDTQYF. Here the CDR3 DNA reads TGTGCCAGCTCAAATGACGGGAACACAGATACGCAGTATTTT.

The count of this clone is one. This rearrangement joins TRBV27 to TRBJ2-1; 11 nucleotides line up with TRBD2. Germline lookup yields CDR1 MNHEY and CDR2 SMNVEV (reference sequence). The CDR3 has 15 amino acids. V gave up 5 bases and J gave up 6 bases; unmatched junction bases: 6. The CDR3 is CASSPRTSGPNEQFF. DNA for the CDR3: TGTGCCAGCAGTCCTAGGACTAGCGGGCCCAATGAGCAGTTCTTC.

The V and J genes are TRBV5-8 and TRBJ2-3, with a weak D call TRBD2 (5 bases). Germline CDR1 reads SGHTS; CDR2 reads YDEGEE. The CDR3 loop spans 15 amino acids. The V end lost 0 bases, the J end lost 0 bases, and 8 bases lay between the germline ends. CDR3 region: CASSLVGGSTDTQYF. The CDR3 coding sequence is TGTGCCAGCAGCTTGGTTGGAGGAAGCACAGATACGCAGTATTTT.

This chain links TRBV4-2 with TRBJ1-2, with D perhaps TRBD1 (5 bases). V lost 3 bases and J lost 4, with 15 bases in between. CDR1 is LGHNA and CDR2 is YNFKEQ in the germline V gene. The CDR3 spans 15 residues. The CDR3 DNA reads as TGTGCCAGCAGCCAGACAGACCCTGTATCCTATGGCTACACCTTC. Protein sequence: CASSQTDPVSYGYTF.

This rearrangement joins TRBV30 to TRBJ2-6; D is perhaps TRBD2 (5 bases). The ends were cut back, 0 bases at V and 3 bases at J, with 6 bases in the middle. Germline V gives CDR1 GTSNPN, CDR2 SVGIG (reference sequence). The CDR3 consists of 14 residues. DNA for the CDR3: TGTGCCTGGAGTGTGGACTTTGGGGCCAACGTCCTGACTTTC. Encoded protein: CAWSVDFGANVLTF.

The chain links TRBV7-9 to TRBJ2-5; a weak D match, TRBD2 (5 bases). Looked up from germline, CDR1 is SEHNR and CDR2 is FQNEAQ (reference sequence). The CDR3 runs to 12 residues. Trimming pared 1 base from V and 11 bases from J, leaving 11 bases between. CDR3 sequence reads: CASSLGGGEQYF. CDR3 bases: TGTGCCAGCAGCTTAGGAGGAGGAGAGCAGTACTTC.

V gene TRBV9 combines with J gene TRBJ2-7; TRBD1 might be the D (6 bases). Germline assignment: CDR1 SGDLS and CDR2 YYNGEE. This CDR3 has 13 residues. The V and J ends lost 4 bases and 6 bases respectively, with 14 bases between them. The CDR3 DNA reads TGTGCCAGCAGCCCTGGGACAAACCGCGAGCAGTACTTC. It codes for CASSPGTNREQYF.

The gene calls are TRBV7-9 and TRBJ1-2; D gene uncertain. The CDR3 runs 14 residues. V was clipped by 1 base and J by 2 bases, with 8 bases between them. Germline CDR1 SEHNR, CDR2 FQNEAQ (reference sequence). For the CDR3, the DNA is TGTGCCAGCAGCTTAGACAGCCCAAACTATGGCTACACCTTC. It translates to CASSLDSPNYGYTF. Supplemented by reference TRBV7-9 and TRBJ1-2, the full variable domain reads DTGVSQNPRHKITKRGQNVTFRCDPISEHNRLYWYRQTLGQGPEFLTYFQNEAQLEKSRLLSDRFSAERPKGSFSTLEIQRTEQGDSAMYLCASSLDSPNYGYTFGSGTRLTVV.

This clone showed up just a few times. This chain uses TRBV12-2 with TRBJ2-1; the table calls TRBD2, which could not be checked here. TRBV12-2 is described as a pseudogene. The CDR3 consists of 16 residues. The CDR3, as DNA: TGTGCAAGTCGCTTAGCCGGACTCCCCTTGGGCAATGAGCAGTTCTTC. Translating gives CASRLAGLPLGNEQFF.

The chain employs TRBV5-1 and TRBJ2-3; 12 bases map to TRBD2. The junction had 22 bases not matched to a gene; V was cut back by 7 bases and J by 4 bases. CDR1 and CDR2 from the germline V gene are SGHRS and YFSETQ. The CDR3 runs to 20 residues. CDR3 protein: CASAPRGERLAGGRADTQYF. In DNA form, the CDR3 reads TGCGCCAGCGCCCCCCGGGGCGAGCGGCTAGCGGGGGGGCGAGCAGATACGCAGTATTTT.

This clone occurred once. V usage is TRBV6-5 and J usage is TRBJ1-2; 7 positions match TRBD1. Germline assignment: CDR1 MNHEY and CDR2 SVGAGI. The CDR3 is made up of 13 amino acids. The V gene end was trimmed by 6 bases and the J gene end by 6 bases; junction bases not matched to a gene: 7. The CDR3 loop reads CASRETGVHGYTF. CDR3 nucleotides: TGTGCCAGCAGGGAAACAGGGGTTCATGGCTACACCTTC.

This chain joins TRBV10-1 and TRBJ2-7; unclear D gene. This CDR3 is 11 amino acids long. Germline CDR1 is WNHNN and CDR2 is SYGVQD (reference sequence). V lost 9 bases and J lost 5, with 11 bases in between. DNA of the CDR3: TGCGCCAGTTCGAGGCTCGACGAGCAGTACTTC. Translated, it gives CASSRLDEQYF.

This chain's CDR3 is CASSLAGAAGEKLFF. For the CDR3, the DNA is TGCGCCAGCAGCTTGGCAGGAGCGGCGGGTGAAAAACTGTTTTTT. This chain joins TRBV5-1 and TRBJ1-4; D gene ambiguous. Germline V lookup: CDR1 SGHRS, CDR2 YFSETQ. The V and J ends lost 0 bases and 7 bases respectively, with 13 bases between them. This CDR3 spans 15 amino acids.

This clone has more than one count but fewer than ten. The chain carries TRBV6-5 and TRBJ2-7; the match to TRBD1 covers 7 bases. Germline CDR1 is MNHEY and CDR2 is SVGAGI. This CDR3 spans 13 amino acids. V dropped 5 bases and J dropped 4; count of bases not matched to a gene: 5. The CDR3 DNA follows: TGTGCCAGCAGTGACAGGGTTTCTTACGAGCAGTACTTC. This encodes CASSDRVSYEQYF.